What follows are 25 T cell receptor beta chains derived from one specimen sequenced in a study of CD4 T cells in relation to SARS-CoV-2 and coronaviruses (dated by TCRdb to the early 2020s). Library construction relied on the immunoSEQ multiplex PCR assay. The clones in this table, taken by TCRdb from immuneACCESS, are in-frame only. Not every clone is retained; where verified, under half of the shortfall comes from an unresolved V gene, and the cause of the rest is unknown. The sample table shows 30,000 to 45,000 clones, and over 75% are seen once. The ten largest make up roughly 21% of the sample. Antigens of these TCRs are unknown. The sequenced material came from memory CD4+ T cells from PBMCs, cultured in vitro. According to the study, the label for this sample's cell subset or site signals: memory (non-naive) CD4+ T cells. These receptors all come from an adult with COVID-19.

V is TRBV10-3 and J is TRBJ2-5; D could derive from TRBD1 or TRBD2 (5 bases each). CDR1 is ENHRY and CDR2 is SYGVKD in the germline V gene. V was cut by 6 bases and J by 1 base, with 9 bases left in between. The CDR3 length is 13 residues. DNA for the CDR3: TGTGCCATCAGGGTGAGGGGCCAAGAGACCCAGTACTTC. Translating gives CAIRVRGQETQYF.

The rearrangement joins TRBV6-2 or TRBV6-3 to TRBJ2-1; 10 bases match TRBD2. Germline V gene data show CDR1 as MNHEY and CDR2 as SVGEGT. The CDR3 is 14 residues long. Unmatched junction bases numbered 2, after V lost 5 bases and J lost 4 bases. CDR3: CASSLAGAYNEQFF. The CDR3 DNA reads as TGTGCCAGCAGTCTAGCGGGAGCTTACAATGAGCAGTTCTTC.

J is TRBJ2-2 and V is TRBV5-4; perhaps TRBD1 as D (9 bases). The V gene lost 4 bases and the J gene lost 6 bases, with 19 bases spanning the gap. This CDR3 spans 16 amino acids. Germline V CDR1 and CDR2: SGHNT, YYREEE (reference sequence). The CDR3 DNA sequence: TGTGCCAGCAGCCGGGGGGGGACAGGGAAGGCCGGGGAGCTGTTTTTT. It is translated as CASSRGGTGKAGELFF.

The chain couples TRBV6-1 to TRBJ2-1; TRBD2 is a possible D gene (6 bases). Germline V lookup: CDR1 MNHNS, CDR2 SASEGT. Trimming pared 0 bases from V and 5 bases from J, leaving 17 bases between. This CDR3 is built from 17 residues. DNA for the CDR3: TGTGCCAGCAGTGAAGCGTGGTGGGACCGCGGGGACAATGAGCAGTTCTTC. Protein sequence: CASSEAWWDRGDNEQFF.

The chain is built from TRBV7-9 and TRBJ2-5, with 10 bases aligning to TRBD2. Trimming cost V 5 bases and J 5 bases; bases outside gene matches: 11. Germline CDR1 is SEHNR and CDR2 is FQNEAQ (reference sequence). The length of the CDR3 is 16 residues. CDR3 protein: CASSAKLAGSGETQYF. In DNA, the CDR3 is TGTGCCAGCAGCGCAAAACTAGCGGGAAGCGGGGAGACCCAGTACTTC.

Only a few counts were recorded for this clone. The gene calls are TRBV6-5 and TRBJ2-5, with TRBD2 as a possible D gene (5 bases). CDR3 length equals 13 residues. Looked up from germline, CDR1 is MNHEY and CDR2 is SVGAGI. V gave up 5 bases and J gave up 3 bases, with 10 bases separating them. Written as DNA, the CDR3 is TGTGCCAGCAGTATGGACTGGGAAGAGACCCAGTACTTC. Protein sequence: CASSMDWEETQYF.

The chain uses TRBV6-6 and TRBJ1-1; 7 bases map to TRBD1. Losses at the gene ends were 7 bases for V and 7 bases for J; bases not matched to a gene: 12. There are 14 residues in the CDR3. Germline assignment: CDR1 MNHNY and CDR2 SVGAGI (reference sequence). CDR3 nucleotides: TGTGCCAGCAATCTAGGACAGGCTGATAATGAAGCTTTCTTT. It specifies CASNLGQADNEAFF.

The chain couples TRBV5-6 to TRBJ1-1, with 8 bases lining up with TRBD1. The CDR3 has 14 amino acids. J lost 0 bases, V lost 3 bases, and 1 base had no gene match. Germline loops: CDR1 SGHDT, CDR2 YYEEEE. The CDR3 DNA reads TGTGCCAGCAGCTCGGGACAGGTGAACACTGAAGCTTTCTTT. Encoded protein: CASSSGQVNTEAFF.

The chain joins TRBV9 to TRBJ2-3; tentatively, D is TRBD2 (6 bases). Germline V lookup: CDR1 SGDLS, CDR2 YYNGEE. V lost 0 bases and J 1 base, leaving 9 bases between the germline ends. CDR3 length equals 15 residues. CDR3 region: CASSVVASGTDTQYF. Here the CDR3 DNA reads TGTGCCAGCAGCGTAGTGGCTAGCGGCACAGATACGCAGTATTTT.

For the CDR3, the DNA is TGTGCCATCAGTAAACAGGGGCGGGGTGAAGCTTTCTTT. Residues: CAISKQGRGEAFF. The chain employs TRBV10-3 and TRBJ1-1, with 7 bases identical to TRBD1. This CDR3 has 13 residues. Germline V gene lookup returns CDR1 ENHRY and CDR2 SYGVKD. With 5 bases clipped from V and 7 bases from J, the junction kept 7 bases outside the gene matches.

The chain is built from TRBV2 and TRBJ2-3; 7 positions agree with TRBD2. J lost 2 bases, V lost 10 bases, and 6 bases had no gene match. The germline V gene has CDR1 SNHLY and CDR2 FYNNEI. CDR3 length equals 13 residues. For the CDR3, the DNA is TGTGCCACCTTGAGCGGGGACACAGATACGCAGTATTTT. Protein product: CATLSGDTDTQYF.

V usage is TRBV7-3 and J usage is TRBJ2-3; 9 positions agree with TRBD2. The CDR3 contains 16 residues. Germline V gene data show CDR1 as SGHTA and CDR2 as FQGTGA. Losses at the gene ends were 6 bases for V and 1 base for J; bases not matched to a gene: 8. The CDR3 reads CASSVASGTGTDTQYF. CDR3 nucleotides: TGTGCCAGCAGTGTTGCTAGCGGGACCGGCACAGATACGCAGTATTTT.

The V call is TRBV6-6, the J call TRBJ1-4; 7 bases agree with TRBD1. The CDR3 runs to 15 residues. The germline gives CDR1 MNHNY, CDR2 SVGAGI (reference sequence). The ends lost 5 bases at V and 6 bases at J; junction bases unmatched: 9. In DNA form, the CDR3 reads TGTGCCAGCAGTGGACAGGTTGCGACTCATGAAAAACTGTTTTTT. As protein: CASSGQVATHEKLFF.

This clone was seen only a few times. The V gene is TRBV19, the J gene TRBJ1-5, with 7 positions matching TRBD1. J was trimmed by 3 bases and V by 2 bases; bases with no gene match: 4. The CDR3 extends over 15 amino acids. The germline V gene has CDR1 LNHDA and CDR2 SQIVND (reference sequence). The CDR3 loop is CASSIRGPSNQPQHF. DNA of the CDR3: TGTGCCAGTAGTATAAGGGGGCCGTCCAATCAGCCCCAGCATTTT.

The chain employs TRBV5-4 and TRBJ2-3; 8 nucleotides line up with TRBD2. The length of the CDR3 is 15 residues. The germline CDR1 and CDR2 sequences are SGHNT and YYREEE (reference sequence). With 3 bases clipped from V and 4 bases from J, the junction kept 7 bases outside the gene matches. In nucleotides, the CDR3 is TGTGCCAGCAGCTCAAGCGGGAGTAATGCAGATACGCAGTATTTT. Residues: CASSSSGSNADTQYF. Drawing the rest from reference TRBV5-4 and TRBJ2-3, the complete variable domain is ETGVTQSPTHLIKTRGQQVTLRCSSQSGHNTVSWYQQALGQGPQFIFQYYREEENGRGNFPPRFSGLQFPNYSSELNVNALELDDSALYLCASSSSGSNADTQYFGPGTRLTVL.

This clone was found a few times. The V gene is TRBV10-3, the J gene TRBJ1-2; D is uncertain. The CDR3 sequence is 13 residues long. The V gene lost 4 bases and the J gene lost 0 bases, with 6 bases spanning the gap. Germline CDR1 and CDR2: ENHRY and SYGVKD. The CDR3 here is CAISVYPNYGYTF. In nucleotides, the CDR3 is TGTGCCATCAGTGTTTACCCTAACTATGGCTACACCTTC.

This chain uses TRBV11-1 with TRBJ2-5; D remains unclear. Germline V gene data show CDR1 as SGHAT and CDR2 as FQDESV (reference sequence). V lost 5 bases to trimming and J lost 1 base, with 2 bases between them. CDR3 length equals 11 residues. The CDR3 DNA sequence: TGTGCCAGCAGCCTCCAAGAGACCCAGTACTTC. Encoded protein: CASSLQETQYF.

Written as DNA, the CDR3 is TGTGCCAGCAGCCAAGAGCAAGAGGGGACCCAGTACTTC. Translating it yields CASSQEQEGTQYF. V is TRBV14 and J is TRBJ2-5, with D perhaps TRBD2 (5 bases). Trimming removed 0 bases from V and 7 bases from J, with 9 bases in between. Germline lookup yields CDR1 SGHDN and CDR2 FVKESK. The CDR3 loop spans 13 amino acids.

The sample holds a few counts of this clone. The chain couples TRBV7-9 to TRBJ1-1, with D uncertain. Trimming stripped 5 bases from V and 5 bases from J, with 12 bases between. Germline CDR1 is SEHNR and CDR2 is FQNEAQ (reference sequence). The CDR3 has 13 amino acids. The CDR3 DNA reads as TGTGCCAGCAGCCCCAGTGCCGTGACTGAAGCTTTCTTT. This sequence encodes CASSPSAVTEAFF.

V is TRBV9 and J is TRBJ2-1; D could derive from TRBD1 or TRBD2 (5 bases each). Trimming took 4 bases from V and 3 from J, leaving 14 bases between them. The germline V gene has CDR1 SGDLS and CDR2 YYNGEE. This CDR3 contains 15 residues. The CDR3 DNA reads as TGTGCCAGCAGCTCCCCCTCGGGGCTCTACAATGAGCAGTTCTTC. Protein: CASSSPSGLYNEQFF.

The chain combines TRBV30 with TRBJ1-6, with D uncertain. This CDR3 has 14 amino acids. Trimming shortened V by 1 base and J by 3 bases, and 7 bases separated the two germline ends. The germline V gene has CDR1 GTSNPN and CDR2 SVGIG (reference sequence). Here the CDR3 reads CAWSGGNYNSPLHF. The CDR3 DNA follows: TGTGCCTGGAGTGGAGGGAACTATAATTCACCCCTCCACTTT.

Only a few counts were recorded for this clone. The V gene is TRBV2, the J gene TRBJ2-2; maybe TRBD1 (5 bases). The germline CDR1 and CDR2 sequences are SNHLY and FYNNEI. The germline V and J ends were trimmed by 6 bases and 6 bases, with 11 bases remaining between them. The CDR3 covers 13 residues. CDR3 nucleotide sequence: TGTGCCAGCAGAGCCAGGGCTCCCGGGGAGCTGTTTTTT. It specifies CASRARAPGELFF.

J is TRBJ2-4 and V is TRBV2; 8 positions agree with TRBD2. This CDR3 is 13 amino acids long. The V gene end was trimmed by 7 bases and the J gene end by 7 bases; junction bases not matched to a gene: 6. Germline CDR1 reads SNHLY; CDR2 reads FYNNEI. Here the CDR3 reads CASTERERNIQYF. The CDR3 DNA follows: TGTGCCAGCACTGAGCGGGAGAGGAACATTCAGTACTTC.

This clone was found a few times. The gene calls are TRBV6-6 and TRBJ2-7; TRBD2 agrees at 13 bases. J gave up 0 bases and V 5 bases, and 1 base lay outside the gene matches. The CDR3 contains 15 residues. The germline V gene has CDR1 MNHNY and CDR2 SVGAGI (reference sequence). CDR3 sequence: CASSRTSGSSYEQYF. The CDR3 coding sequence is TGTGCCAGCAGTCGGACTAGCGGGAGCTCCTACGAGCAGTACTTC.

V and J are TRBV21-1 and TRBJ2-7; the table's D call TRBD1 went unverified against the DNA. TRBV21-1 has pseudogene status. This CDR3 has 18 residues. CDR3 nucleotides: TGTGCCAGCAGCAAAGGTGCGGTAGGACAGCTTAACTCCTACGAGCAGTACTTC. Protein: CASSKGAVGQLNSYEQYF.